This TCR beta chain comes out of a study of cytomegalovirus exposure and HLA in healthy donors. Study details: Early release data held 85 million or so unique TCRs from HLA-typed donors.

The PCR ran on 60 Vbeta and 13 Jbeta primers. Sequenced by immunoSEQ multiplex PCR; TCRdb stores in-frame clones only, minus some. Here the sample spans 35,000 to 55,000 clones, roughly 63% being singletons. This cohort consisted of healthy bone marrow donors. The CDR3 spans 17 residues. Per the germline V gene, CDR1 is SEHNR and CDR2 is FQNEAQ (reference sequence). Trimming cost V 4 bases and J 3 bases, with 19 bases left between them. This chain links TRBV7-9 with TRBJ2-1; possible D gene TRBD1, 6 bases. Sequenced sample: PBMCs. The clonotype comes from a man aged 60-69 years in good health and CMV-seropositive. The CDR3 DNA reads TGTGCCAGCAGCTCCGGCCGCAGGGGAAAGGACTACAATGAGCAGTTCTTC. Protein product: CASSSGRRGKDYNEQFF. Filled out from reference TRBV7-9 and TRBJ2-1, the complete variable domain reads DTGVSQNPRHKITKRGQNVTFRCDPISEHNRLYWYRQTLGQGPEFLTYFQNEAQLEKSRLLSDRFSAERPKGSFSTLEIQRTEQGDSAMYLCASSSGRRGKDYNEQFFGPGTRLTVL.